The 15 T cell receptor beta chains in this list originate from one sample, sequenced in a study of cytomegalovirus exposure and HLA in healthy donors. PCR amplification relied on 60 Vbeta primers (plus 13 Jbeta primers). The repertoire was sequenced with immunoSEQ multiplex PCR; TCRdb's copy has only in-frame clones and lacks some. The table has fewer than 200,000 clones, more than 80% seen once. Sequencing was performed on PBMCs. These receptors all come from a woman younger than 30 in good health and CMV-seronegative.

The chain couples TRBV28 to TRBJ1-2; D remains ambiguous. Germline V gene data show CDR1 as MDHEN and CDR2 as SYDVKM. Trimming took off 3 bases at V and 5 bases at J, with 10 bases between the two ends. This CDR3 spans 13 amino acids. The CDR3 DNA reads as TGTGCCAGCAGTTTCGGAGACGGATATGGCTACACCTTC. This encodes CASSFGDGYGYTF.

The chain is built from TRBV4-2 and TRBJ1-1; D perhaps matches TRBD1 (5 bases). V lost 1 base, J lost 5 bases, and 14 bases lay in between. The CDR3 spans 15 residues. Germline values: CDR1 LGHNA, CDR2 YNFKEQ. Here the CDR3 DNA reads TGTGCCAGCAGCCAAGTTGGGGGAGGGAGGACTGAAGCTTTCTTT. As protein: CASSQVGGGRTEAFF.

J is TRBJ1-1 and V is TRBV25-1; no firm D call. Trimming pared 5 bases from V and 5 bases from J, leaving 12 bases between. CDR1 is MGHDK and CDR2 is SYGVNS in the germline V gene. The length of the CDR3 is 13 residues. In nucleotides, the CDR3 is TGTGCCAGCAGTCCCGGCGGGAGAACTGAAGCTTTCTTT. Translation gives CASSPGGRTEAFF.

V gene TRBV2 combines with J gene TRBJ2-1, with D unclear. In germline, CDR1 is SNHLY, CDR2 FYNNEI. V lost 8 bases and J lost 8, with 13 bases in between. This CDR3 has 12 amino acids. The chain's CDR3 is CASGMLRHEQFF. CDR3 in DNA: TGTGCCAGCGGTATGTTGCGTCATGAGCAGTTCTTC.

The chain recombines TRBV28 with TRBJ2-1; 7 bases align to TRBD2. Germline CDR1 MDHEN, CDR2 SYDVKM. V lost 8 bases to trimming and J lost 1 base; unmatched junction nucleotides: 8. This CDR3 spans 15 amino acids. The CDR3 region is CASGGLTYSYNEQFF. Here the CDR3 DNA reads TGTGCCAGCGGGGGACTAACCTATTCCTACAATGAGCAGTTCTTC.

The chain is built from TRBV19 and TRBJ1-4; maybe TRBD1 (6 bases). V was trimmed by 3 bases and J by 8 bases, leaving 19 bases between them. The germline gives CDR1 LNHDA, CDR2 SQIVND (reference sequence). This CDR3 comprises 16 residues. The CDR3 region is CASSIFQGPLMEKLFF. The CDR3 nucleotides are TGTGCCAGTAGTATTTTCCAGGGGCCTTTAATGGAAAAACTGTTTTTT.

In this sample, this clone turned up a few times. V usage is TRBV5-1 and J usage is TRBJ2-4; D call uncertain. CDR1 is SGHRS, CDR2 YFSETQ, per germline. The CDR3 sequence is 15 residues long. V lost 1 base to trimming and J lost 8 bases, with 16 bases between them. The CDR3 coding sequence is TGCGCCAGCAGCTTGATGACGGGTCCCGAAGACATTCAGTACTTC. This sequence encodes CASSLMTGPEDIQYF.

This chain joins TRBV19 and TRBJ1-6, with TRBD1 matching over 7 bases. Germline V gives CDR1 LNHDA, CDR2 SQIVND (reference sequence). This CDR3 is 15 amino acids long. The ends lost 6 bases at V and 6 bases at J; junction bases unmatched: 8. The CDR3 DNA is TGTGCCAGTAGCTACAATTGGGACAGTAATTCACCCCTCCACTTT. This encodes CASSYNWDSNSPLHF.

The chain links TRBV2 to TRBJ2-1; the match to TRBD1 covers 7 bases. V dropped 5 bases and J dropped 12; count of bases not matched to a gene: 7. Germline V gene lookup returns CDR1 SNHLY and CDR2 FYNNEI. The CDR3 is 12 amino acids. The CDR3 DNA follows: TGTGCCAGCAGTCCTGAGACAGGGCGGCAGTTCTTC. It is translated as CASSPETGRQFF.

The rearrangement uses TRBV11-3 and TRBJ2-2; possibly TRBD2 for D (5 bases). Per germline, CDR1 SGHNT and CDR2 YENEEA. CDR3 length equals 14 residues. With 2 bases removed from V and 4 bases from J, the gap between germline ends came to 8 bases. The CDR3 DNA reads as TGTGCCAGCAGCTTAACTAGAGCCACCGGGGAGCTGTTTTTT. The encoded protein is CASSLTRATGELFF.

This clone was seen just once. V is TRBV6-6 and J is TRBJ2-7; 14 bases are shared with TRBD2. The CDR3 covers 16 residues. Germline CDR1 MNHNY, CDR2 SVGAGI (reference sequence). V gave up 8 bases and J gave up 2 bases; unmatched junction bases: 8. This CDR3 is CASGGTSGSPPYEQYF. The CDR3 nucleotides read TGTGCCAGCGGCGGGACTAGCGGGAGTCCGCCCTACGAGCAGTACTTC.

The chain uses TRBV18 and TRBJ2-2; 8 nucleotides align to TRBD2. Germline trimming cut 2 bases from V and 0 bases from J; bases unmatched to any gene: 2. The CDR3 has 16 amino acids. Per the germline V gene, CDR1 is KGHSH and CDR2 is LQKENI. CDR3 region: CASSPILAANTGELFF. In DNA form, the CDR3 reads TGTGCCAGCTCACCAATACTAGCGGCGAACACCGGGGAGCTGTTTTTT.

This clone was detected only a few times. The chain recombines TRBV7-2 with TRBJ1-1; a weak D match, TRBD1 (6 bases). V was shortened by 2 bases and J by 4 bases, with 11 bases between the two germline ends. This CDR3 is 14 amino acids long. Germline V gives CDR1 SGHTA, CDR2 FQGNSA. The CDR3 is CASSLFRGATEAFF. CDR3 coding DNA: TGTGCCAGCAGCTTATTTCGGGGGGCCACTGAAGCTTTCTTT.

V and J are TRBV5-5 and TRBJ2-4; 7 nucleotides match TRBD1. From germline, CDR1 is SGHKS and CDR2 YYEKEE (reference sequence). Unmatched junction bases numbered 4, after V lost 2 bases and J lost 5 bases. This CDR3 comprises 14 residues. The CDR3 nucleotides are TGTGCCAGCAGCTTAGGGGGCTGGGAAAACATTCAGTACTTC. It specifies CASSLGGWENIQYF.

The chain uses TRBV5-6 and TRBJ1-1; weak D call: TRBD1 (6 bases). This CDR3 has 15 residues. The ends were cut back, 0 bases at V and 4 bases at J, with 13 bases in the middle. The germline gives CDR1 SGHDT, CDR2 YYEEEE. The CDR3 spells CASSLDPTRGTEAFF. CDR3 sequence (DNA): TGTGCCAGCAGCTTGGACCCAACCAGGGGCACTGAAGCTTTCTTT. Full variable domain (remainder filled in from reference TRBV5-6 and TRBJ1-1): DAGVTQSPTHLIKTRGQQVTLRCSPKSGHDTVSWYQQALGQGPQFIFQYYEEEERQRGNFPDRFSGHQFPNYSSELNVNALLLGDSALYLCASSLDPTRGTEAFFGQGTRLTVV.